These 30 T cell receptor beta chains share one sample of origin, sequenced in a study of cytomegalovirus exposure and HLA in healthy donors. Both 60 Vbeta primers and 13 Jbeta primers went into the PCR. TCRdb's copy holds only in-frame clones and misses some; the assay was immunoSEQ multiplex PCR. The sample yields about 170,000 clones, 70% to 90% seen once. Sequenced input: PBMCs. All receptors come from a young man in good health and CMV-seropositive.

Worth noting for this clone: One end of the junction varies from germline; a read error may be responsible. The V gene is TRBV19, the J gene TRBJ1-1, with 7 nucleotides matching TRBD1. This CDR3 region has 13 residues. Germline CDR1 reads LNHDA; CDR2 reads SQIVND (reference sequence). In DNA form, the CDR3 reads TGTGCCAGTAGCTCGACAGGGAACGCTGAAGCTTTCTTT. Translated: CASSSTGNAEAFF. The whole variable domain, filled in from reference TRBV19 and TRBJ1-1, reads DGGITQSPKYLFRKEGQNVTLSCEQNLNHDAMYWYRQDPGQGLRLIYYSQIVNDFQKGDIAEGYSVSREKKESFPLTVTSAQKNPTAFYLCASSSTGNAEAFFGQGTRLTVV.

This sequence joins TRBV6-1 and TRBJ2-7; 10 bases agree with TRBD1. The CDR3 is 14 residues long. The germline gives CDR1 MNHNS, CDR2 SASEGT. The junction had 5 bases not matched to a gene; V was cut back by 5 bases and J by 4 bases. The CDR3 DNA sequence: TGTGCCAGCAGTACCTGGACAGGGGGTTACGAGCAGTACTTC. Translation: CASSTWTGGYEQYF.

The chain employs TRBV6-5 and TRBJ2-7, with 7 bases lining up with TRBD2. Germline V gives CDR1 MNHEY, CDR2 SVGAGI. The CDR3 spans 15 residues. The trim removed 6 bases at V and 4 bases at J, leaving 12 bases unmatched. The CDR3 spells CASSERLALRYEQYV. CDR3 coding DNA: TGTGCCAGCAGCGAAAGACTAGCTTTACGATACGAGCAGTACGTC.

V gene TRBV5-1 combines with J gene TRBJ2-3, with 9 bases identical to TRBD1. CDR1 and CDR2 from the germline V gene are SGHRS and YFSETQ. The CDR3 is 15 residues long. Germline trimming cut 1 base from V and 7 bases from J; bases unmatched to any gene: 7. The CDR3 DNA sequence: TGCGCCAGCAGCTTGTCGGGACAGGGAGGCAATACGCAGTATTTT. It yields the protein CASSLSGQGGNTQYF.

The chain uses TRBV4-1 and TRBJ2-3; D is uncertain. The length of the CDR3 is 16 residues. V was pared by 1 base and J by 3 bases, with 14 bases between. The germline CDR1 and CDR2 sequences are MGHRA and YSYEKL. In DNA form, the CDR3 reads TGCGCCAGCAGCCAAGTCAACCTAGTCGTTACAGATACGCAGTATTTT. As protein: CASSQVNLVVTDTQYF.

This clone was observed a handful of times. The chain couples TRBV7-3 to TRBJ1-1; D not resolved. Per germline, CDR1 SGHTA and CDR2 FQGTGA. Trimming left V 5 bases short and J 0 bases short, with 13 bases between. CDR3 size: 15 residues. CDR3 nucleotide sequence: TGTGCCAGCAGCCTCCTCCCCGGGATGAACACTGAAGCTTTCTTT. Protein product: CASSLLPGMNTEAFF.

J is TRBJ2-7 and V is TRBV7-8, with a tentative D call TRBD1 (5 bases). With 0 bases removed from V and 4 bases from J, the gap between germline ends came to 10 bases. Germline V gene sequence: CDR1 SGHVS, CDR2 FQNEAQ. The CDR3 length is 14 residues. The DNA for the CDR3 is TGTGCCAGCAGCTTAGCAGGGGTCTGGTACGAGCAGTACGTC. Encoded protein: CASSLAGVWYEQYV.

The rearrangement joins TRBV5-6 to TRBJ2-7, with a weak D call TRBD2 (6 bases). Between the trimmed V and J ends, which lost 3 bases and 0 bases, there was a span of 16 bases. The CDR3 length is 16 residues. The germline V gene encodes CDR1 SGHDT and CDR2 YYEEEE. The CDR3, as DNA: TGTGCCAGCAGCTCCCCGGGACTCCTGAGCTCCTACGAGCAGTACGTC. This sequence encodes CASSSPGLLSSYEQYV.

The CDR3 reads CASSQALGGEKLFF. CDR3 sequence (DNA): TGTGCCAGCAGCCAAGCTCTCGGCGGTGAAAAACTGTTTTTT. The V gene is TRBV4-2, the J gene TRBJ1-4; no reliable D call. Germline V gene sequence: CDR1 LGHNA, CDR2 YNFKEQ. Trimming left V 1 base short and J 7 bases short, with 10 bases between. The CDR3 is 14 residues long.

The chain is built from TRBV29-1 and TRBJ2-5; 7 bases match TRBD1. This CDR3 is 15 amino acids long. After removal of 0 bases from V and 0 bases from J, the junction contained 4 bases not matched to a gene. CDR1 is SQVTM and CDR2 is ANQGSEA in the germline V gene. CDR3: CSVEDYRGNQETQYF. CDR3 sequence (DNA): TGCAGCGTTGAAGATTACAGGGGAAACCAAGAGACCCAGTACTTC.

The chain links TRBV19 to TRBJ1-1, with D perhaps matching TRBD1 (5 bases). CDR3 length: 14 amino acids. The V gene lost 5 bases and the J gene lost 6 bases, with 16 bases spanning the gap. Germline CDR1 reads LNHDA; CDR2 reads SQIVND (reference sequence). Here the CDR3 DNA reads TGTGCCAGTAGTTCACAGGCCGGCTTATCTGAAGCTTTCTTT. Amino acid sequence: CASSSQAGLSEAFF.

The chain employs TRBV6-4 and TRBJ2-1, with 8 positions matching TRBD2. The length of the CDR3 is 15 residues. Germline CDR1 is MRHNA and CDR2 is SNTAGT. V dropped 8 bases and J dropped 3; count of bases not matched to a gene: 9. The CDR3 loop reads CASSDSAGGYNEQFF. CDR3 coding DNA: TGTGCCAGCTCAGATAGCGCGGGAGGCTACAATGAGCAGTTCTTC.

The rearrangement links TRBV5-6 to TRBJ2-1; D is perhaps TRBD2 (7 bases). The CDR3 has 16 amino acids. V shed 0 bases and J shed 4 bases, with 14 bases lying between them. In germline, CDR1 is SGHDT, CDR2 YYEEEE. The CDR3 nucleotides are TGTGCCAGCAGCTTGGAGCCGGCGGGGGCTTACAATGAGCAGTTCTTC. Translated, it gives CASSLEPAGAYNEQFF.

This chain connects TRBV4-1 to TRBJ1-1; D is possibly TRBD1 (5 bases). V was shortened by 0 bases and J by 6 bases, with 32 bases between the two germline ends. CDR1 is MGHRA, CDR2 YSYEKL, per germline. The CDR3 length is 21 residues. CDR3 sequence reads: CASSQDHGGSQGIDGHAEAFF. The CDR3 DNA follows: TGCGCCAGCAGCCAAGATCATGGCGGATCGCAGGGTATAGATGGCCACGCTGAAGCTTTCTTT.

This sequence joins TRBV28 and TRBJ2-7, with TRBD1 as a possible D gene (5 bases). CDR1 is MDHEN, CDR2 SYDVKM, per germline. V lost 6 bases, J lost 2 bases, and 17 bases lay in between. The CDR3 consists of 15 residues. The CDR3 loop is CASRPSGFRAYEQYV. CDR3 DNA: TGTGCCAGCAGGCCGTCAGGGTTTCGAGCCTACGAGCAGTACGTC.

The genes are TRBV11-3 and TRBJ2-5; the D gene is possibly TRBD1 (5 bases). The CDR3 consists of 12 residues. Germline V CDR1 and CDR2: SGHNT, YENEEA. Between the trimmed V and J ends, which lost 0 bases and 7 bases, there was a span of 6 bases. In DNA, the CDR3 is TGTGCCAGCAGCTTAGATAGGGGGACCCAGTACTTC. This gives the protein CASSLDRGTQYF.

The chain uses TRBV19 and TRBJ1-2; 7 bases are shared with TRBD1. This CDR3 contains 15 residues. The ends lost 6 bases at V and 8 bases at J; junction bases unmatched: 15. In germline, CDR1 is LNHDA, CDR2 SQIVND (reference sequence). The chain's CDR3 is CASREFQKIRGGYTF. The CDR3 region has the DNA TGTGCCAGTAGGGAATTTCAGAAAATCAGGGGGGGCTACACCTTC.

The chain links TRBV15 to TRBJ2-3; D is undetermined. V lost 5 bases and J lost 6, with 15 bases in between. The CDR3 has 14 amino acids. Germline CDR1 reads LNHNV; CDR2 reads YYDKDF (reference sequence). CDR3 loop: CATSPSPRFDTQYF. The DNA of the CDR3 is TGTGCCACCAGCCCTTCCCCGAGGTTCGATACGCAGTATTTT.

CDR3 loop: CASSYSGQTGYTF. In nucleotides, the CDR3 is TGTGCCAGCAGTTACTCGGGACAGACCGGCTACACCTTC. The chain links TRBV6-5 to TRBJ1-2; 7 bases agree with TRBD1. The CDR3 runs to 13 residues. The germline V gene encodes CDR1 MNHEY and CDR2 SVGAGI. The J segment lost 8 bases and the V segment lost 0 bases, leaving 3 bases of the junction unmatched.

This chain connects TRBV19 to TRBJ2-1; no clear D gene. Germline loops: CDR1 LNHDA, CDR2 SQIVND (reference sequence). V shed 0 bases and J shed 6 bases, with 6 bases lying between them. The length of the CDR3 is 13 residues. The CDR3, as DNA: TGTGCCAGTAGTATAGACAGAGGCAATGAGCAGTTCTTC. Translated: CASSIDRGNEQFF. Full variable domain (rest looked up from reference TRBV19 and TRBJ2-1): DGGITQSPKYLFRKEGQNVTLSCEQNLNHDAMYWYRQDPGQGLRLIYYSQIVNDFQKGDIAEGYSVSREKKESFPLTVTSAQKNPTAFYLCASSIDRGNEQFFGPGTRLTVL.

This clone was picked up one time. CDR3 nucleotides: TGTGCCCTCCGCGGCGGGGCCCCGCACAAGAATACGCAGTATTTT. Translation gives CALRGGAPHKNTQYF. The chain is built from TRBV19 and TRBJ2-3, with D tentatively TRBD2 (6 bases). This CDR3 spans 15 amino acids. The V gene's germline CDR1 is LNHDA and CDR2 SQIVND (reference sequence). Trimming cost V 11 bases and J 7 bases, with 25 bases left between them.

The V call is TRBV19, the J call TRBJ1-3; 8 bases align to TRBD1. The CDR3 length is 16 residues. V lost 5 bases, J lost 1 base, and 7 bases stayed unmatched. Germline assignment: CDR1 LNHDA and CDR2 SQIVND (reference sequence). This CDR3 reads CASSRTGSGSGNTIYF. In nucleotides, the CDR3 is TGTGCCAGTAGTCGGACAGGGAGTGGTTCTGGAAACACCATATATTTT. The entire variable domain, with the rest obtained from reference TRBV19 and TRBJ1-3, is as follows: DGGITQSPKYLFRKEGQNVTLSCEQNLNHDAMYWYRQDPGQGLRLIYYSQIVNDFQKGDIAEGYSVSREKKESFPLTVTSAQKNPTAFYLCASSRTGSGSGNTIYFGEGSWLTVV.

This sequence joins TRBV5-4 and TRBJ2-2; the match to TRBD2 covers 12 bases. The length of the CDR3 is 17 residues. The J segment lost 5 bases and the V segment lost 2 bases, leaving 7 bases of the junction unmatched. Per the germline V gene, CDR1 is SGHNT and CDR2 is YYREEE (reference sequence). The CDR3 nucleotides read TGTGCCAGCAGCTTCGGGCTAGCGGGAGGGAGGACCGGGGAGCTGTTTTTT. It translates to CASSFGLAGGRTGELFF.

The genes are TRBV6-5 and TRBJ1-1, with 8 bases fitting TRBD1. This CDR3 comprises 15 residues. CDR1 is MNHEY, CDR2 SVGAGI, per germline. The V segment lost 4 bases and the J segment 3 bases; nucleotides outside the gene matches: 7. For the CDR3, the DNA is TGTGCCAGCAGTTCCTCGGACAGGGAGGACACTGAAGCTTTCTTT. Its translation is CASSSSDREDTEAFF.

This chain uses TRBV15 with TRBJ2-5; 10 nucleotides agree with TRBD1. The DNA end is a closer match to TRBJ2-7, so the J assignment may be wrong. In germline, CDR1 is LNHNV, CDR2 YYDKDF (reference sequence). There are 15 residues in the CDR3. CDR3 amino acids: CATSRPGTGVYEQYF. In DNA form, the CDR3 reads TGTGCCACCAGCAGACCCGGGACAGGGGTCTACGAGCAGTACTTC.

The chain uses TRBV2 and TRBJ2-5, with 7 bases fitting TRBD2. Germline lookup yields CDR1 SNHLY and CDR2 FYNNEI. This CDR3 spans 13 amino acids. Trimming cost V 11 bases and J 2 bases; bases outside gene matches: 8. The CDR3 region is CAGRLAAQETQYF. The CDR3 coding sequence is TGTGCCGGGCGACTAGCAGCACAAGAGACCCAGTACTTC.

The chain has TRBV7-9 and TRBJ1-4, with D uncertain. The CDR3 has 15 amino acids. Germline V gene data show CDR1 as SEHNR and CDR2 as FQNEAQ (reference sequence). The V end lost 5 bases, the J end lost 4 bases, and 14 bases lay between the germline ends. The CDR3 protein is CASSSDRENNEKLFF. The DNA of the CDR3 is TGTGCCAGCAGCAGTGACCGGGAGAATAATGAAAAACTGTTTTTT.

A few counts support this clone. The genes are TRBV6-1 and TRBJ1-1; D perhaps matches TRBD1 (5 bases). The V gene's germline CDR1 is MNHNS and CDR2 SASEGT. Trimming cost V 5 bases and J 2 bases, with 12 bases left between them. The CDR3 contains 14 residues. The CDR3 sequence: CASSYQGLNTEAFF. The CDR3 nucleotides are TGTGCCAGCAGTTATCAGGGTTTAAACACTGAAGCTTTCTTT.

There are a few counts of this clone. The DNA of the CDR3 is TGTGCCAGCAGTGGGACAGTGCCGCTCTACGAGCAGTACGTC. Translating gives CASSGTVPLYEQYV. The chain is built from TRBV2 and TRBJ2-7, with a tentative D call TRBD1 (6 bases). The length of the CDR3 is 14 residues. Per germline, CDR1 SNHLY and CDR2 FYNNEI. The V end was cut by 4 bases, the J end by 3 bases, with 13 bases between.

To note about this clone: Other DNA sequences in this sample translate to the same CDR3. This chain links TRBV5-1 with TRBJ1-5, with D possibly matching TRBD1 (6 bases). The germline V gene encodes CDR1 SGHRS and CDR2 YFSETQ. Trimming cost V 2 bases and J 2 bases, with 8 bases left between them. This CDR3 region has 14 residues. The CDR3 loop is CASSLAGGNQPQHF. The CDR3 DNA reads TGCGCCAGCAGCTTAGCAGGGGGCAATCAGCCCCAGCATTTT.